A single sample is the source of the 11 T cell receptor beta chains below, sequenced in a study of T cells in Graves' hyperthyroidism and ophthalmopathy. It was RNA transcripts that yielded the amplified TCR beta CDR3 regions. In the first-round RT-PCR of the TCR CDR3, the HTBI primer set was used. One entry per CDR3 protein results from TCRdb running MiXCR on the multiplex PCR reads. The table includes 600,000 to 850,000 distinct CDR3 sequences, around 20% detected once. The sample consisted of blood. These receptors all come from a woman in her forties or fifties with Graves' hyperthyroidism that later progressed to Graves' ophthalmopathy.

This clonotype was picked up a small number of times. The genes are TRBV27 and TRBJ1-2; 7 nucleotides agree with TRBD1. CDR3 size: 12 residues. CDR1 and CDR2 (germline): MNHEY, SMNVEV (reference sequence). The V gene end was trimmed by 7 bases and the J gene end by 3 bases; junction bases not matched to a gene: 2. The CDR3 bases are TGTGCCAGCATGGACAGGCACTATGGCTACACCTTC. It codes for CASMDRHYGYTF.

This clonotype was seen repeatedly, ten times or more. J is TRBJ1-1 and V is TRBV2, with TRBD1 matching 8 bases. Germline trimming cut 11 bases from V and 1 base from J; bases unmatched to any gene: 3. The CDR3 consists of 12 residues. Germline V gene lookup returns CDR1 SNHLY and CDR2 FYNNEI. This CDR3 reads CAWDRQNTEAFF. The CDR3 DNA reads TGTGCCTGGGACAGGCAGAACACTGAAGCTTTCTTT.

This clonotype came up a few times. The V gene is TRBV20-1, the J gene TRBJ2-3; D unclear. The CDR3 is 10 residues long. V was clipped by 4 bases and J by 7 bases, with 6 bases between them. Germline CDR1 is DFQATT and CDR2 is SNEGSKA (reference sequence). The CDR3 DNA reads TGCAGTGCTACACTGAATACGCAGTATTTT. Residues: CSATLNTQYF.

The gene calls are TRBV12-3 or TRBV12-4 and TRBJ1-3; possible D gene TRBD1, 6 bases. This CDR3 spans 15 amino acids. The V and J ends lost 6 bases and 1 base respectively, with 13 bases between them. CDR3 sequence: CASRGAAVSGNTIYF. DNA for the CDR3: TGTGCCAGCAGGGGGGCGGCAGTTTCTGGAAACACCATATATTTT.

The chain combines TRBV6-2 or TRBV6-3 with TRBJ2-7; the D gene is possibly TRBD2 (6 bases). The CDR3 spans 16 residues. V lost 5 bases and J lost 3, with 20 bases in between. Germline CDR1 and CDR2: MNHEY and SVGEGT. CDR3: CASSAPSRDSFYEQYF. In DNA form, the CDR3 reads TGTGCCAGCAGTGCTCCGAGTAGGGACTCTTTCTACGAGCAGTACTTC.

In its sample, this clonotype was seen many times. The chain uses TRBV15 and TRBJ2-5; 7 bases line up with TRBD1. J was trimmed by 13 bases and V by 3 bases; bases with no gene match: 11. CDR3 length equals 13 residues. Germline loops: CDR1 LNHNV, CDR2 YYDKDF (reference sequence). As DNA, the CDR3 is TGTGCCACCAGCAGGACTCGGGACAGCGGATCGTACTTC. This codes for CATSRTRDSGSYF.

J is TRBJ1-6 and V is TRBV27; D is undetermined. CDR3 length: 13 amino acids. Trimming pared 3 bases from V and 7 bases from J, leaving 7 bases between. The germline CDR1 and CDR2 sequences are MNHEY and SMNVEV (reference sequence). The CDR3: CASSFEGNSPLHF. The CDR3 bases are TGTGCCAGCAGTTTTGAGGGAAATTCACCCCTCCACTTT.

This clonotype was observed a few times. The chain employs TRBV7-9 and TRBJ1-2; 8 nucleotides align to TRBD1. The CDR3 sequence is 14 residues long. Trimming at V came to 1 base and at J to 7 bases, leaving 5 bases not matched to a gene. Germline-derived CDR1 and CDR2 are SEHNR and FQNEAQ (reference sequence). The chain's CDR3 is CASSLDRGNGGYTF. The CDR3 DNA is TGTGCCAGCAGCTTAGACAGGGGGAACGGTGGCTACACCTTC.

This clonotype was recorded at least ten times. The chain links TRBV3-1 to TRBJ1-2; maybe TRBD1 (6 bases). The ends were cut back, 1 base at V and 3 bases at J, with 15 bases in the middle. Germline assignment: CDR1 LGHDT and CDR2 YNNKEL (reference sequence). The CDR3 runs to 16 residues. The CDR3 DNA sequence: TGTGCCAGCAGCCAAGCCGGACAGCCCAGCCACTATGGCTACACCTTC. Translating gives CASSQAGQPSHYGYTF.

This clonotype was observed at least ten times. The V and J genes are TRBV11-1 and TRBJ1-2, with 7 bases lining up with TRBD1. The CDR3 has 15 residues. Germline V gene lookup returns CDR1 SGHAT and CDR2 FQDESV (reference sequence). V lost 5 bases, J lost 6 bases, and 12 bases stayed unmatched. The DNA of the CDR3 is TGTGCCAGCAGCGAAGGGACAGTTCAAGGGAATGGCTACACCTTC. Translation: CASSEGTVQGNGYTF.

This clonotype was counted only a few times. The V gene is TRBV5-1, the J gene TRBJ1-6; possible D gene TRBD1, 5 bases. Between the trimmed V and J ends, which lost 5 bases and 8 bases, there was a span of 23 bases. The CDR3 is 17 residues long. The germline CDR1 and CDR2 sequences are SGHRS and YFSETQ. The CDR3 spells CASSLGLGGAIDSPLHF. The CDR3 bases are TGCGCCAGCAGTCTGGGACTCGGCGGAGCGATAGATTCACCCCTCCACTTT.